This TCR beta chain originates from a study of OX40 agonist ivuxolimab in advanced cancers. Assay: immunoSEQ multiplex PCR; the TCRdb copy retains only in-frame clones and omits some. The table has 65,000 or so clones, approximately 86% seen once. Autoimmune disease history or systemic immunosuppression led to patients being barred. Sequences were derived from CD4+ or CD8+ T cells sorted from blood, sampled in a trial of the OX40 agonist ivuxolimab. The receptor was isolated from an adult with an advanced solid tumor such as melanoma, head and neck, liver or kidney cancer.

Here the CDR3 reads CASSLMEEAQHF. Written as DNA, the CDR3 is TGTGCCAGCAGTTTGATGGAGGAGGCCCAGCATTTT. The chain recombines TRBV28 with TRBJ1-5, with D unresolved. Germline CDR1 reads MDHEN; CDR2 reads SYDVKM. The germline V and J ends were trimmed by 3 bases and 11 bases, with 11 bases remaining between them. CDR3 length: 12 residues.